The source of this T cell receptor beta chain is a study of blood T cell repertoires in COVID-19. Study overall: The United States, Italy and Spain provided the acute and convalescent COVID-19 samples. The cDNA or gDNA used as material had been derived from T cells, B-cell-depleted T cells, or PBMCs.

Sequencing was performed with immunoSEQ multiplex PCR; in TCRdb, only in-frame clones are kept and a portion is missing. Here the sample spans a few hundred thousand clones, around 86% being singletons. Germline V gene data show CDR1 as MRHNA and CDR2 as SNTAGT. The CDR3 spans 13 residues. With 11 bases removed from V and 1 base from J, the gap between germline ends came to 14 bases. The V call is TRBV6-4, the J call TRBJ1-1; D possibly corresponds to TRBD1 (6 bases). The clonotype was recovered from a woman under 40 with active or convalescent COVID-19. Sequencing used peripheral blood. DNA of the CDR3: TGTGCCGCAGTGGAGGACAGGAACACTGAAGCTTTCTTT. It specifies CAAVEDRNTEAFF.